According to its frequency, the clone carrying this TCR beta chain is medium-sized. Its specificity is not known. Carrying UMI labels, the TRB cDNA libraries were prepared through 5' RACE. TCRdb re-analyzed the 5' RACE reads; it lists each CDR3 protein once, without DNA. In all, the sample yields 7,000 to 8,500 distinct CDR3 sequences. CDR1 and CDR2 (germline): LNHNV, YYDKDF (reference sequence). There are 14 residues in the CDR3. Among CD8+ T cells, naive ones were CD45RO-CCR7+CD27+CD95-. The entry originates in a study of CXCR3-negative and CXCR3-positive naive CD8 T cells. Study results and limitations: CXCR3-positive naive cells carried more hydrophobic TRB CDR3s than CXCR3-negative naive cells did.

The TCR sequence derives from a human donor in good health. Some clones in this sample may be carry-over from other donors' samples. V gene TRBV15 combines with J gene TRBJ2-5; the TCRdb call, TRBD1, lacks DNA for checking. Source material: naive CXCR3+ CD8+ T cells from blood. Subset in this sample: CD45RO-CCR7+CD27+CD95- naive CD8+ T cells expressing CXCR3 (TNR3+). CDR3 amino acids: CATSRDLGVETQYF.